These T cell receptor beta chains were read from a single sample in a study of T cell responses to AZD1222 COVID-19 vaccine. Clones were read by immunoSEQ multiplex PCR, and TCRdb kept only the in-frame ones, dropping some. The sample has 120,000 to 150,000 clones; more than 90% are singletons. The sample consisted of peripheral blood, taken on day 0 of AZD1222 vaccination. These TCRs come from an adult in good health. Both conserved end residues are part of each CDR3. Each record gives: V gene, clone size, D gene, J gene, CDR3 protein, CDR3 DNA. D genes are given only for firm matches. Not all rows give a size; the values are once, few, many and, for expanded clones, a class.

TRBV6-4,NA,NA,TRBJ2-6,CASSVASGANVLTF,TGTGCCAGCAGTGTCGCCTCTGGGGCCAACGTCCTGACTTTC
TRBV7-2,NA,NA,TRBJ2-1,CASSLAFGSTYNEQFF,TGTGCCAGCAGCTTAGCTTTTGGTAGTACTTACAATGAGCAGTTCTTC
TRBV7-8,NA,NA,TRBJ1-5,CASSLSGINQPQHF,TGTGCCAGCAGCTTATCAGGGATCAATCAGCCCCAGCATTTT
TRBV5-5,NA,NA,TRBJ2-7,CASSPSAGWDEQYF,TGTGCCAGCAGCCCATCCGCAGGGTGGGACGAGCAGTACTTC
TRBV7-2,NA,NA,TRBJ1-5,CASSRQGVGNQPQHF,TGTGCCAGCAGTAGGCAGGGAGTGGGCAATCAGCCCCAGCATTTT
TRBV7-2,NA,NA,TRBJ2-5,CASSLVLQRQETQYF,TGTGCCAGCAGCTTAGTCCTTCAAAGACAAGAGACCCAGTACTTC
TRBV5-4,NA,TRBD1,TRBJ1-2,CASSNRTGGGYGYTF,TGTGCCAGCAGCAACCGGACAGGGGGCGGCTATGGCTACACCTTC
TRBV10-3,NA,NA,TRBJ1-2,CAISDVRDYGYTF,TGTGCCATCAGTGACGTCAGAGACTATGGCTACACCTTC
TRBV7-9,NA,NA,TRBJ1-6,CASCLGHDNSPLHF,TGTGCCAGCTGCCTGGGACATGATAATTCACCCCTCCACTTT
TRBV5-5,NA,NA,TRBJ1-1,CASSWSLGDPLWNTEAFF,TGTGCCAGCAGCTGGAGTCTGGGGGATCCTTTGTGGAACACTGAAGCTTTCTTT
TRBV12-3/TRBV12-4,NA,NA,TRBJ2-1,CASRNNEQFF,TGTGCCAGCAGGAACAATGAGCAGTTCTTC
TRBV6-1,NA,TRBD1,TRBJ1-5,CASSKATGVQPQHF,TGTGCCAGCAGTAAAGCGACAGGGGTTCAGCCCCAGCATTTT
TRBV30,NA,TRBD1,TRBJ2-7,CAWSEGQFFGQYF,TGTGCCTGGAGTGAGGGACAGTTTTTTGGGCAGTACTTC
TRBV6-6,NA,NA,TRBJ2-7,CASSSDSPRSYEQYF,TGTGCCAGCAGTTCTGACAGCCCGAGGTCCTACGAGCAGTACTTC
TRBV28,NA,TRBD1,TRBJ1-5,CASEGQGELYSNQPQHF,TGTGCCAGCGAAGGACAGGGAGAACTCTATAGCAATCAGCCCCAGCATTTT
TRBV19,NA,NA,TRBJ1-2,CASSPRIQQNYGYTF,TGTGCCAGTAGTCCACGCATACAGCAAAACTATGGCTACACCTTC
TRBV10-3,NA,TRBD2,TRBJ2-1,CAISIGTSGRASEQFF,TGTGCCATCAGCATAGGGACTAGCGGGAGGGCCAGTGAGCAGTTCTTC
TRBV28,NA,TRBD2,TRBJ2-1,CASSLVWGWEGGSYNEQFF,TGTGCCAGCAGTTTAGTGTGGGGGTGGGAGGGAGGCTCCTACAATGAGCAGTTCTTC
TRBV6-1,NA,TRBD2,TRBJ2-2,CASSDRGLRDTGELFF,TGTGCCAGCAGTGACCGGGGACTAAGGGACACCGGGGAGCTGTTTTTT
TRBV19,NA,TRBD1,TRBJ1-5,CATRGASSNQPQHF,TGTGCCACCAGGGGGGCCTCTAGCAATCAGCCCCAGCATTTT
TRBV10-3,NA,TRBD2,TRBJ2-7,CAISESGLAGAAYEQYF,TGTGCCATCAGTGAGTCGGGACTAGCGGGAGCCGCGTACGAGCAGTACTTC
TRBV13,NA,NA,TRBJ2-3,CASSLAFVAEADTQYF,TGTGCCAGCAGCTTGGCCTTTGTAGCTGAGGCAGATACGCAGTATTTT
TRBV29-1,NA,NA,TRBJ2-7,CSVNVADKLYEQYF,TGCAGCGTTAATGTGGCGGATAAACTCTACGAGCAGTACTTC
TRBV5-1,NA,TRBD2,TRBJ2-3,CASSFGRGDTDTQYF,TGCGCCAGCAGCTTTGGGCGGGGGGACACAGATACGCAGTATTTT
TRBV12-3/TRBV12-4,NA,NA,TRBJ1-1,CASSLPGDTEAFF,TGTGCCAGCAGTCTACCGGGGGACACTGAAGCTTTCTTT
TRBV18,NA,NA,TRBJ1-1,CASSPFAGLTEAFF,TGTGCCAGCTCACCATTTGCAGGGTTAACTGAAGCTTTCTTT
TRBV6-5,NA,TRBD2,TRBJ2-5,CAVEPSGSQTQYF,TGCGCCGTAGAGCCGAGCGGGAGTCAGACCCAGTACTTC
TRBV28,NA,TRBD1,TRBJ1-6,CASNRPGQGISSPLHF,TGTGCCAGCAACCGACCGGGACAGGGAATAAGCTCACCCCTCCACTTT
TRBV6-5,NA,NA,TRBJ2-5,CASSPNRDRETQYF,TGTGCCAGCAGTCCTAACAGGGACCGCGAGACCCAGTACTTC
TRBV10-3,NA,TRBD1,TRBJ2-6,CAIRGQGNSGANVLTF,TGTGCCATCAGGGGACAGGGGAATTCTGGGGCCAACGTCCTGACTTTC
TRBV11-2,NA,NA,TRBJ1-3,CASSLTLDGLSGNTIYF,TGTGCCAGCAGCTTAACCCTCGACGGCCTCTCTGGAAACACCATATATTTT
TRBV30,NA,NA,TRBJ1-1,CAWSVSEVREAFF,TGTGCCTGGAGTGTTTCCGAGGTACGTGAAGCTTTCTTT
TRBV10-3,NA,NA,TRBJ1-4,CAITEGGSSEKLFF,TGTGCCATCACCGAAGGGGGAAGTAGTGAAAAACTGTTTTTT
TRBV30,NA,NA,TRBJ1-3,CACRTDSGNTIYF,TGTGCCTGCCGGACTGATTCTGGAAACACCATATATTTT
TRBV29-1,NA,TRBD1,TRBJ1-2,CSVEARDRIYGYTF,TGCAGCGTTGAAGCAAGGGACAGGATCTATGGCTACACCTTC
TRBV27,NA,TRBD2,TRBJ2-3,CASSSPGGRTDTQYF,TGTGCCAGCAGTTCCCCGGGAGGGCGCACAGATACGCAGTATTTT
TRBV24-1,NA,TRBD1,TRBJ2-3,CATGGQSDTQYF,TGTGCCACCGGGGGACAGTCAGATACGCAGTATTTT
TRBV4-1,few,TRBD1,TRBJ1-2,CASSQGQGAGYTF,TGCGCCAGCAGCCAAGGGCAGGGGGCGGGCTACACCTTC
TRBV18,NA,NA,TRBJ1-4,CASVQGQSNEKLFF,TGTGCCAGCGTACAGGGTCAGTCTAATGAAAAACTGTTTTTT
TRBV19,NA,NA,TRBJ2-7,CASSFGMPSSRNEQYF,TGTGCCAGTAGTTTTGGGATGCCCTCATCGCGCAACGAGCAGTACTTC
TRBV6-5,NA,TRBD1,TRBJ2-5,CASTSAGTGIETQYF,TGTGCCAGCACTTCAGCCGGGACAGGTATAGAGACCCAGTACTTC
TRBV5-1,NA,NA,TRBJ1-2,CASSLEKPTDYGYTF,TGCGCCAGCAGCTTGGAGAAACCGACTGACTATGGCTACACCTTC
TRBV13,NA,TRBD2,TRBJ2-5,CASSHRTSGSWETQYF,TGTGCCAGCAGCCATCGGACTAGCGGGAGTTGGGAGACCCAGTACTTC
TRBV11-3,NA,NA,TRBJ2-7,CASSQNWGEQYF,TGTGCCAGCAGCCAAAATTGGGGGGAGCAGTACTTC
TRBV21-1,NA,NA,TRBJ1-5,CASSIRDSNQPQHF,TGTGCCAGCAGCATCCGGGACAGCAATCAGCCCCAGCATTTT
TRBV20-1,NA,NA,TRBJ1-2,CSASRVNYGYTF,TGCAGTGCTAGTCGGGTTAACTATGGCTACACCTTC
TRBV19,NA,TRBD1,TRBJ1-3,CASSGQGDSGNTIYF,TGTGCCAGTAGTGGACAGGGGGACTCTGGAAACACCATATATTTT
TRBV27,NA,NA,TRBJ1-1,CASTSRGDTEAFF,TGTGCCAGCACCTCGAGGGGGGACACTGAAGCTTTCTTT
TRBV2,NA,NA,TRBJ2-1,CASRAPGHSSYNEQFF,TGTGCCAGCAGAGCCCCGGGACACAGCTCCTACAATGAGCAGTTCTTC
TRBV27,NA,NA,TRBJ1-2,CASSQSGLTNYGYTF,TGTGCCAGCAGTCAATCGGGCCTAACGAACTATGGCTACACCTTC
TRBV7-9,NA,NA,TRBJ2-7,CASSLVGVPRYEQYF,TGTGCCAGCAGCTTAGTGGGGGTCCCGAGGTACGAGCAGTACTTC
TRBV6-5,NA,NA,TRBJ1-2,CASSYYRTSGYTF,TGTGCCAGCAGTTACTACAGGACTTCTGGCTACACCTTC
TRBV12-3/TRBV12-4,NA,NA,TRBJ2-7,CASRYGGGNEQYF,TGTGCCAGCCGCTATGGTGGCGGGAACGAGCAGTACTTC
TRBV28,NA,NA,TRBJ1-1,CASSLGGESTEAFF,TGTGCCAGCAGTTTAGGGGGAGAGAGCACTGAAGCTTTCTTT